Presented here are 16 T cell receptor beta chains from one specimen sequenced in a study of blood T cell repertoires in COVID-19. The assay was immunoSEQ multiplex PCR, and TCRdb's table has in-frame clones only and misses some. Among roughly 250,000 clones listed, about nine tenths were seen once. The specimen sequenced was PBMCs or T cells enriched from blood (not recorded which). These receptor sequences come from a woman aged 50 to 60 who had recovered from COVID-19.

The chain links TRBV6-5 to TRBJ1-6, with D unresolved. The V gene's germline CDR1 is MNHEY and CDR2 SVGAGI. V shed 0 bases and J shed 7 bases, with 10 bases lying between them. The CDR3 loop spans 15 amino acids. CDR3 residues: CASSYSYQTNSPLHF. CDR3 DNA: TGTGCCAGCAGTTACTCGTATCAGACAAATTCACCCCTCCACTTT.

The rearrangement uses TRBV5-1 and TRBJ2-7; 11 bases fit TRBD2. The CDR3 loop spans 16 amino acids. From germline, CDR1 is SGHRS and CDR2 YFSETQ. Germline trimming cut 3 bases from V and 1 base from J; bases unmatched to any gene: 6. CDR3 amino acids: CASSSTSGSRSYEQYF. CDR3 nucleotide sequence: TGCGCCAGCAGCTCCACTAGCGGGAGTAGGTCCTACGAGCAGTACTTC.

V is TRBV5-1 and J is TRBJ2-7, with 9 bases matching TRBD1. Germline CDR1 is SGHRS and CDR2 is YFSETQ. The CDR3 totals 15 residues. V dropped 0 bases and J dropped 4; count of bases not matched to a gene: 5. In DNA, the CDR3 is TGCGCCAGCAGCTTGGAAGGGACAGGGTGGTACGAGCAGTACTTC. It specifies CASSLEGTGWYEQYF.

The V call is TRBV15, the J call TRBJ1-6; 7 nucleotides match TRBD1. The CDR3 length is 17 residues. CDR1 is LNHNV, CDR2 YYDKDF, per germline (reference sequence). With V trimmed by 1 base and J by 0 bases, 3 bases remained unmatched. The chain's CDR3 is CATSRGQGVSYNSPLHF. As DNA, the CDR3 is TGTGCCACCAGCAGAGGACAGGGAGTCTCCTATAATTCACCCCTCCACTTT.

In nucleotides, the CDR3 is TGTGCCAGCGGGGATGGACACCTCTCTGGAAACACCATATATTTT. Its translation is CASGDGHLSGNTIYF. The chain employs TRBV27 and TRBJ1-3, with a tentative D call TRBD1 (5 bases). Germline loops: CDR1 MNHEY, CDR2 SMNVEV (reference sequence). The CDR3 covers 15 residues. Trimming left V 8 bases short and J 0 bases short, with 14 bases between.

The count of this clone is one. Other DNA sequences of this sample code for an identical CDR3. V usage is TRBV19 and J usage is TRBJ1-2, with D unclear. Trimming removed 6 bases from V and 2 bases from J, with 10 bases in between. This CDR3 contains 13 residues. Germline loops: CDR1 LNHDA, CDR2 SQIVND (reference sequence). CDR3: CASRLTGNYGYTF. The CDR3 DNA reads TGTGCCAGTAGACTTACGGGGAACTATGGCTACACCTTC.

The chain links TRBV6-4 to TRBJ1-2, with a tentative D call TRBD1 (6 bases). Germline-derived CDR1 and CDR2 are MRHNA and SNTAGT. Trimming cost V 7 bases and J 1 base, with 10 bases left between them. This CDR3 comprises 13 residues. In DNA, the CDR3 is TGTGCCAGCACCAAGGGACATAACTATGGCTACACCTTC. Protein sequence: CASTKGHNYGYTF.

This clone was detected a few times. V gene TRBV5-4 combines with J gene TRBJ1-6; perhaps TRBD1 as D (5 bases). The CDR3 runs 16 residues. V lost 4 bases and J 3 bases, leaving 14 bases between the germline ends. The V gene's germline CDR1 is SGHNT and CDR2 YYREEE (reference sequence). The CDR3 nucleotides read TGTGCCAGCAGCCCCCTAGCCGGGGGCTATAATTCACCCCTCCACTTT. Its translation is CASSPLAGGYNSPLHF.

In nucleotides, the CDR3 is TGTGCCAGCAGGTTGGCCGTCAGGGGCGGACGAGAAAAACTGTTTTTT. Translating it yields CASRLAVRGGREKLFF. The V call is TRBV28, the J call TRBJ1-4; maybe TRBD1 (6 bases). The length of the CDR3 is 16 residues. The V end lost 6 bases, the J end lost 8 bases, and 22 bases lay between the germline ends. The germline V gene has CDR1 MDHEN and CDR2 SYDVKM.

The rearrangement links TRBV3-1 (or the pseudogene TRBV3-2) to TRBJ2-3, with 8 bases matching TRBD2. The CDR3 loop spans 16 amino acids. J lost 4 bases, V lost 6 bases, and 12 bases had no gene match. Germline values: CDR1 LGHDT, CDR2 YNNKEL (reference sequence). CDR3 DNA sequence: TGTGCCAGCAGGGATCGACTAGCGCCTGGAGCAGATACGCAGTATTTT. Protein: CASRDRLAPGADTQYF.

The genes are TRBV20-1 and TRBJ2-5; no firm D call. Germline V gives CDR1 DFQATT, CDR2 SNEGSKA (reference sequence). The CDR3 runs 11 residues. V was clipped by 6 bases and J by 6 bases, with 11 bases between them. CDR3 DNA: TGCAGTGCCGCAGAAGATAAGACCCAGTACTTC. Protein sequence: CSAAEDKTQYF.

The gene calls are TRBV28 and TRBJ2-1, with 9 bases matching TRBD1. Trimming took 6 bases from V and 1 from J; bases not matched to a gene: 10. Per germline, CDR1 MDHEN and CDR2 SYDVKM. The CDR3 totals 17 residues. Here the CDR3 DNA reads TGTGCCAGCAGCCCATCGGGGACAGGGCTATCCTACAATGAGCAGTTCTTC. Translation gives CASSPSGTGLSYNEQFF. Full variable domain (remainder filled in from reference TRBV28 and TRBJ2-1): DVKVTQSSRYLVKRTGEKVFLECVQDMDHENMFWYRQDPGLGLRLIYFSYDVKMKEKGDIPEGYSVSREKKERFSLILESASTNQTSMYLCASSPSGTGLSYNEQFFGPGTRLTVL.

In DNA form, the CDR3 reads TGTGCCAGCAGCCCTTGGGACAGGGGAAGGAACACTGAAGCTTTCTTT. Translating gives CASSPWDRGRNTEAFF. The J gene is TRBJ1-1, the V gene TRBV3-1 (or the pseudogene TRBV3-2), with 10 bases fitting TRBD1. The V and J ends lost 4 bases and 1 base, in that order; junction bases with no gene match: 6. Germline CDR1 is LGHDT and CDR2 is YNNKEL (reference sequence). This CDR3 has 16 residues.

This clone was observed a single time. This sequence joins TRBV27 and TRBJ2-1, with TRBD2 identical over 7 bases. Per germline, CDR1 MNHEY and CDR2 SMNVEV (reference sequence). This CDR3 has 17 amino acids. Unmatched junction bases numbered 8, after V lost 2 bases and J lost 1 base. The CDR3 spells CASSLGPGGRSYNEQFF. CDR3 in DNA: TGTGCCAGCAGTTTAGGTCCCGGCGGGAGATCCTACAATGAGCAGTTCTTC.

The rearrangement uses TRBV5-6 and TRBJ1-2; TRBD1 matches 8 bases. Germline lookup yields CDR1 SGHDT and CDR2 YYEEEE. The junction had 9 bases not matched to a gene; V was cut back by 4 bases and J by 1 base. There are 16 residues in the CDR3. The CDR3 reads CASSPRTGPLNYGYTF. The CDR3 DNA follows: TGTGCCAGCAGCCCTCGGACAGGGCCCCTTAACTATGGCTACACCTTC.

The chain combines TRBV29-1 with TRBJ1-2; D is unresolved. CDR3 length equals 12 residues. CDR1 and CDR2 from the germline V gene are SQVTM and ANQGSEA. V gave up 5 bases and J gave up 7 bases, with 14 bases separating them. The CDR3 DNA is TGCAGCGTTTTCCAGGTTTTGAGTGGCTACACCTTC. Translated, it gives CSVFQVLSGYTF.